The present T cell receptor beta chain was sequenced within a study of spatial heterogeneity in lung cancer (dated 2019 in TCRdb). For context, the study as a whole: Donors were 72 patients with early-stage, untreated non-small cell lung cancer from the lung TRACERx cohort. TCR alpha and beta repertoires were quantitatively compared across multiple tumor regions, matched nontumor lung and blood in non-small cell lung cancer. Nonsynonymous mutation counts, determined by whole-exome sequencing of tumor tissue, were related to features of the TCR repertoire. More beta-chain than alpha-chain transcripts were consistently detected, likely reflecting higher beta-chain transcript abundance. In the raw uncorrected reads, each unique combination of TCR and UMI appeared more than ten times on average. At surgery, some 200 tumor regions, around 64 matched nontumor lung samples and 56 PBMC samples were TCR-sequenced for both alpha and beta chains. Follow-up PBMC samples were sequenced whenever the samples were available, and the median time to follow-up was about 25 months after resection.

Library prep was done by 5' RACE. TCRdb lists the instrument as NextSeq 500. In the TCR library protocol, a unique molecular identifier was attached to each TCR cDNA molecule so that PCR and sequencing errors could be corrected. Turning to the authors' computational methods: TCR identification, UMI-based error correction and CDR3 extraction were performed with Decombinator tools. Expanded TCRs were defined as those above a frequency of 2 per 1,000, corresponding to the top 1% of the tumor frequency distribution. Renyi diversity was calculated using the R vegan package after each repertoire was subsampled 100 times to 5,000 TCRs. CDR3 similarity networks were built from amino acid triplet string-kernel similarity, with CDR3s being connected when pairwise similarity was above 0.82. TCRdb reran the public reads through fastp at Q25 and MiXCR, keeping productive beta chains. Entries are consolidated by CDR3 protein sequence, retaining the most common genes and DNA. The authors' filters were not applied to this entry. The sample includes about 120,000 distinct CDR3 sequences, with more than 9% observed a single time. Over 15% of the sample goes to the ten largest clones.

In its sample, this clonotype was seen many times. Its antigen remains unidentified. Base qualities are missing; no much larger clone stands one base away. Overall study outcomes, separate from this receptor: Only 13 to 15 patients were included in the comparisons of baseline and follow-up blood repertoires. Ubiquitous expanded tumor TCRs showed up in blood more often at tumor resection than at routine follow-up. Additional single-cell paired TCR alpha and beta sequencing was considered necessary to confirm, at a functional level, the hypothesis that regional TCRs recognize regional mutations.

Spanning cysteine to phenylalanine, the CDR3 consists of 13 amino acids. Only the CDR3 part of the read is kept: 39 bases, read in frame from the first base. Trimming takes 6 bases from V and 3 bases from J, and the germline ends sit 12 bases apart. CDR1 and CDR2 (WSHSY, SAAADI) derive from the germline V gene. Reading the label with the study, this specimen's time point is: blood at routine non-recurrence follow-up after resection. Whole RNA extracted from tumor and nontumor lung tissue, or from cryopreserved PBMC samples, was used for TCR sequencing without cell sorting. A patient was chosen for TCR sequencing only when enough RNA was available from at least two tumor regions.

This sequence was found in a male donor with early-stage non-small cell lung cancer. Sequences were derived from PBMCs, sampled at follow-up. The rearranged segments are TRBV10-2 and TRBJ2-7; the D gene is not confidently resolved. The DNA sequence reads TGCGCCAGCAGGACCTCGAAAAACTACGAGCAGTACTTC. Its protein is CASRTSKNYEQYF.